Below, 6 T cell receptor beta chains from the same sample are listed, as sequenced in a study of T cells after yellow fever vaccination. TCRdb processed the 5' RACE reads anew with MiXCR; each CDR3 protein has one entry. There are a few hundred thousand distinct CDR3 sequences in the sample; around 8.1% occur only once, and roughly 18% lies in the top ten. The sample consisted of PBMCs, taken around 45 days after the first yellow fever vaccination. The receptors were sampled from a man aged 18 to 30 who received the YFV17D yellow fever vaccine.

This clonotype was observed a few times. Here the CDR3 reads CASSLGAGLAGFF. The CDR3 bases are TGTGCCAGCAGTCTAGGGGCGGGACTAGCGGGGTTCTTC. The rearrangement uses TRBV7-2 and TRBJ2-1; 12 nucleotides match TRBD2. The CDR3 length is 13 residues. Germline V gene data show CDR1 as SGHTA and CDR2 as FQGNSA. The J segment lost 15 bases and the V segment lost 6 bases, leaving 9 bases of the junction unmatched.

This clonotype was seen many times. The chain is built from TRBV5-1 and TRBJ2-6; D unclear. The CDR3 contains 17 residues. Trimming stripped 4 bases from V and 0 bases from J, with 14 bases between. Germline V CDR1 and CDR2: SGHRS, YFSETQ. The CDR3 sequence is CASSVRLYGSGANVLTF. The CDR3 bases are TGCGCCAGCAGCGTGAGACTCTATGGCTCTGGGGCCAACGTCCTGACTTTC. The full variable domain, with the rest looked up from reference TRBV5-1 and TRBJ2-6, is KAGVTQTPRYLIKTRGQQVTLSCSPISGHRSVSWYQQTPGQGLQFLFEYFSETQRNKGNFPGRFSGRQFSNSRSEMNVSTLELGDSALYLCASSVRLYGSGANVLTFGAGSRLTVL.

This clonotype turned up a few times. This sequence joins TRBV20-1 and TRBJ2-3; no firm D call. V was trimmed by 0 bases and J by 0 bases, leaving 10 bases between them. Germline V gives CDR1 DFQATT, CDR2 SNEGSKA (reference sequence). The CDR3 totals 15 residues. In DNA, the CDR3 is TGCAGTGCTAGAGATCGACTGACTAGCACAGATACGCAGTATTTT. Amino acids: CSARDRLTSTDTQYF.

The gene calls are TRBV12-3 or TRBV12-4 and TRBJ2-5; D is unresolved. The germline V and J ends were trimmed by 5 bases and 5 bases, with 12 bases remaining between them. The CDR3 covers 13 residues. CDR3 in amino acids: CASSPVPAETQYF. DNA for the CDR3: TGTGCCAGCAGTCCAGTACCGGCCGAGACCCAGTACTTC.

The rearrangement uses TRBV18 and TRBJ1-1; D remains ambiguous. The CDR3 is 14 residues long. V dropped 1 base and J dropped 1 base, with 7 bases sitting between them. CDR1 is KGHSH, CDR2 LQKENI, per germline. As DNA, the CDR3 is TGTGCCAGCTCACCACTCGAGGGGAACACTGAAGCTTTCTTT. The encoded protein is CASSPLEGNTEAFF.

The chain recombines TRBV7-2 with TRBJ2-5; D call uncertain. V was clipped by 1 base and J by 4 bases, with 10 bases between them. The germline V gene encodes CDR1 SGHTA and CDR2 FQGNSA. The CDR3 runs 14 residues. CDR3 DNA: TGTGCCAGCAGCTTAGGAGGTAGCCGAGAGACCCAGTACTTC. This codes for CASSLGGSRETQYF.